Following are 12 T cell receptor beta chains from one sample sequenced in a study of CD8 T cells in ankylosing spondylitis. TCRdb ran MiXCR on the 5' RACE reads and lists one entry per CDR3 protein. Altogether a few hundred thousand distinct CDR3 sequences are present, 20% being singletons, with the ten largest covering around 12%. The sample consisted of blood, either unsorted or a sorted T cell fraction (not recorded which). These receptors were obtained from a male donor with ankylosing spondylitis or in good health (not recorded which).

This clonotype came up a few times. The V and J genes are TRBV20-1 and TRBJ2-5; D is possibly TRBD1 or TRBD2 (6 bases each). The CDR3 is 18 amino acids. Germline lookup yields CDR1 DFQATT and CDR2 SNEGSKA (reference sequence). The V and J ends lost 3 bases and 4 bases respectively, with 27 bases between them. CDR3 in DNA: TGCAGTGCTAGGGTTAGGGGGATGTGGGGGGCCGATACAGAGACCCAGTACTTC. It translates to CSARVRGMWGADTETQYF.

The CDR3 coding sequence is TGTGCCAGCATTTCTAACCGGGACAGTTGGGAGCAGTACTTC. Translation gives CASISNRDSWEQYF. The chain recombines TRBV27 with TRBJ2-7; 7 bases map to TRBD1. This CDR3 has 14 residues. Germline CDR1 MNHEY, CDR2 SMNVEV (reference sequence). Unmatched junction bases numbered 13, after V lost 7 bases and J lost 7 bases.

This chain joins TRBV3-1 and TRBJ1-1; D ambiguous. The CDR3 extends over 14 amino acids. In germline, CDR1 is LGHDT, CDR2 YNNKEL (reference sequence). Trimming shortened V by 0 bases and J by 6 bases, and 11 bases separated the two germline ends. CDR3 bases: TGTGCCAGCAGCCAAGAAGTACGGAAGTCTGAAGCTTTCTTT. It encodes CASSQEVRKSEAFF.

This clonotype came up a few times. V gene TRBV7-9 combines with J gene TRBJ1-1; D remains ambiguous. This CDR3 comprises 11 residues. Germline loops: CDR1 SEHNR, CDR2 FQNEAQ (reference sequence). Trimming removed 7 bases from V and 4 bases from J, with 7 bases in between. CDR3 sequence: CASKLGTEAFF. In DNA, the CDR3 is TGTGCCAGCAAACTAGGCACTGAAGCTTTCTTT.

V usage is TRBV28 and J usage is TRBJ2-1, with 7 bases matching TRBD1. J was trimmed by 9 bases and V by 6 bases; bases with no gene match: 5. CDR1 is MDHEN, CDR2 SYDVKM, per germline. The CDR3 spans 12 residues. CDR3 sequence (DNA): TGTGCCAGCAGGACAGGGCACACTGAGCAGTTCTTC. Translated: CASRTGHTEQFF.

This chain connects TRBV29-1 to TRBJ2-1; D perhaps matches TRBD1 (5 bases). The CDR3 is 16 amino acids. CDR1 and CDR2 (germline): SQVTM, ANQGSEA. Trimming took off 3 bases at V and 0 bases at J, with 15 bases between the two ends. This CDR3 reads CSVDDPTVSSYNEQFF. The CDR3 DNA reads TGCAGCGTTGATGACCCGACAGTAAGCTCCTACAATGAGCAGTTCTTC.

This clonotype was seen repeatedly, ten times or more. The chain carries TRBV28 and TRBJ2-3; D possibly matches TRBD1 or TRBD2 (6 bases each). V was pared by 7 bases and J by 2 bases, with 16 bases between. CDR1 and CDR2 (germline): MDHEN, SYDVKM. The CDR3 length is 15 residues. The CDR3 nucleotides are TGTGCCAGCAATGAGGGGGGCGGCGACACAGATACGCAGTATTTT. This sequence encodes CASNEGGGDTDTQYF.

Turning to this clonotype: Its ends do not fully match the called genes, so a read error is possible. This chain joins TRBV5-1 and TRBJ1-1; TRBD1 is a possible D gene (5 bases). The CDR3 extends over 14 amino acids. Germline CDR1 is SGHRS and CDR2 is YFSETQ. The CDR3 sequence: CACSLVGQNTEAFF. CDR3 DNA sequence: TGCGCCTGCAGCTTGGTAGGACAAAACACTGAAGCTTTCTTT.

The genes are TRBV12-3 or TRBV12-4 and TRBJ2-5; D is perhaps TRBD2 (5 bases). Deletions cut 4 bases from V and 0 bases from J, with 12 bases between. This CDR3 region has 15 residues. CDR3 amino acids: CASSSPPDYQETQYF. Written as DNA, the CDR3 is TGTGCCAGCAGTTCCCCCCCGGACTACCAAGAGACCCAGTACTTC.

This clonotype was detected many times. CDR3 bases: TGTGCCAGCAGCCCCACCGGAGGTGCCTACGAGCAGTACTTC. This gives the protein CASSPTGGAYEQYF. The chain links TRBV6-1 to TRBJ2-7, with TRBD2 as a possible D gene (5 bases). CDR1 is MNHNS and CDR2 is SASEGT in the germline V gene. The CDR3 contains 14 residues. Trimming cost V 6 bases and J 2 bases, with 14 bases left between them.

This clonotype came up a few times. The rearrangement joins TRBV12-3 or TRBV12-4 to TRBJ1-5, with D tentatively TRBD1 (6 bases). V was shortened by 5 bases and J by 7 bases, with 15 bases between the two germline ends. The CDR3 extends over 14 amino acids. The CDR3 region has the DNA TGTGCCAGCAGTCCGAGGGGGGTGGAACAGCCCCAGCATTTT. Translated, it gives CASSPRGVEQPQHF.

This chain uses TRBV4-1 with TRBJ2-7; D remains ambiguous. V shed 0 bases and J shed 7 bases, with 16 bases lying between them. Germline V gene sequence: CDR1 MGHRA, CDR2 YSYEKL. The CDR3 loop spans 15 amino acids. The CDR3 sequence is CASSQDRVGSPEQYF. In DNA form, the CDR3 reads TGCGCCAGCAGCCAAGATAGGGTCGGGTCGCCGGAGCAGTACTTC.